This T cell receptor beta chain was retrieved from a study of control samples from healthy donors and cancer patients. The germline V gene has CDR1 LGHDT and CDR2 YNNKEL (reference sequence). V was clipped by 6 bases and J by 3 bases; unmatched bases: 7. The CDR3 sequence is 15 residues long. Repertoires were generated with immunoSEQ multiplex PCR, while TCRdb's copy carries only in-frame clones and drops some. The sample lists approximately 120,000 clones; roughly 92% were seen once. The TCR originated in a man older than 75 with head and neck cancer. The sample comprised PBMCs. This chain uses TRBV3-1 (or the pseudogene TRBV3-2) with TRBJ2-1; 8 bases are shared with TRBD2. This CDR3 reads CASRKAGAGYNEQFF. Written as DNA, the CDR3 is TGTGCCAGCAGGAAAGCGGGGGCCGGCTACAATGAGCAGTTCTTC.